The present T cell receptor beta chain was sequenced within a study of CD8 T cells in ankylosing spondylitis. Study-wide points: Roughly eight highly homologous variants made up a TCR beta motif that seemed to typify ankylosing spondylitis blood.

The length of the CDR3 is 14 residues. From germline, CDR1 is SQVTM and CDR2 ANQGSEA. V lost 3 bases to trimming and J lost 12 bases; unmatched junction nucleotides: 12. TCRdb re-called the 5' RACE reads with MiXCR, one entry per CDR3 protein. The table lists about 220,000 distinct CDR3 sequences, approximately 20% of them singletons. Details on this clonotype: Its cognate antigen is unknown.

This chain links TRBV29-1 with TRBJ2-1; 9 bases are shared with TRBD2. The sequenced sample was blood, either unsorted or a sorted T cell fraction (not recorded which). This receptor was obtained from a male donor with ankylosing spondylitis. CDR3 in DNA: TGCAGCGTTGAGGCCCCCGGACTAGCGATGGGGCAGTTCTTC. Translating it yields CSVEAPGLAMGQFF.